This paragraph covers one TCR beta chain sequence. Trimming removed 5 bases from V and 6 bases from J, with 17 bases in between. Germline assignment: CDR1 SGHTA and CDR2 FQGNSA. The CDR3 length is 16 residues. This entry belongs to a study of blood T cell repertoires in COVID-19. Study information: Specimens from acute and convalescent COVID-19 originated in the United States, Italy and Spain.

TCRdb's copy holds only in-frame clones and misses some; the assay was immunoSEQ multiplex PCR. This sample has roughly 300,000 clones; about 87% occur once, and the top ten carry 5.3%. Participants came from around 25 US areas, aged roughly 18 to 89 years. Participants' reported clinical history set cohort assignment. Recovered participants had two consecutive negative NP/OP PCR tests, healthcare professional clearance, or symptom resolution. This clonotype was sampled from a woman aged 25 to 45 who had recovered from COVID-19. The sequenced sample was PBMCs or T cells enriched from blood (not recorded which). This chain uses TRBV7-2 with TRBJ1-6; D possibly corresponds to TRBD1 (5 bases). CDR3 sequence (DNA): TGTGCCAGCAGCCCTTGGGGCAGGCCCGGTAATTCACCCCTCCACTTT. It yields the protein CASSPWGRPGNSPLHF.